This T cell receptor (beta chain) appears in the sequencing data of a study of T cells in Graves' hyperthyroidism and ophthalmopathy. The trim removed 4 bases at V and 1 base at J, leaving 9 bases unmatched. This CDR3 contains 17 residues. CDR1 is LNHDA, CDR2 SQIVND, per germline (reference sequence). Using RNA transcripts as the source, TCR beta CDR3 regions were amplified. The HTBI primer set was used in a first-round RT-PCR of the TCR CDR3. TCRdb recomputed calls from the multiplex PCR reads with MiXCR, one row per CDR3 protein. The sample includes roughly 550,000 distinct CDR3 sequences, roughly a sixth of them seen just once.

This chain joins TRBV19 and TRBJ2-2, with 7 positions matching TRBD1. The sample consisted of blood. The TCR sequence derives from a woman aged 25 to 39 with Graves' ophthalmopathy. Here the CDR3 DNA reads TGTGCCAGTAGTAGACCAACAGGGGCCTGGAACACCGGGGAGCTGTTTTTT. Encoded protein: CASSRPTGAWNTGELFF.